This T cell receptor (beta chain) emerged from a study of T cell changes during pregnancy in multiple sclerosis (dated by TCRdb to the late 2010s). Notes on the research overall: The study looked at changes in the T cell repertoire across pregnancy in women with multiple sclerosis.

Receptors were amplified or captured by the immunoSEQ multiplex PCR assay. TCRdb took over this immuneACCESS table, retaining in-frame rearrangements with V and J assigned. Such tables are incomplete; in checked studies, under half of the missing clones stem from an unresolved V gene, and the remainder is unexplained. For this sample there are some 60,000 clones; approximately 92% appear just once. In total, the top ten clones hold about 2.9% of the sample. Reading the germline V gene gives CDR1 SGHRS and CDR2 YFSETQ. CDR3 length: 15 amino acids, cysteine to phenylalanine. Only the CDR3 DNA stays, 45 bases, in frame from base 1. The junction shows trimming of 3 bases on V and 2 bases on J, plus 11 bases between the germline ends. Worth noting for this clone: The target of this receptor is not known. No base quality information exists; no much larger clone differs at one position.

The source is a female donor in good health, enrolled as a control in a pregnancy study. The V gene is TRBV5-1 and the J gene is TRBJ1-4; D gene: possibly TRBD1, on 6 matching bases. Specimen: peripheral blood, collected in the second trimester of pregnancy. The DNA sequence is TGCGCCAGCAGCTCACAGGGCCTGACTAATGAAAAACTGTTTTTT. The encoded protein is CASSSQGLTNEKLFF. The entire variable domain, with the stretches around the CDR3 drawn from the reference TRBV5-1 and TRBJ1-4 proteins, is KAGVTQTPRYLIKTRGQQVTLSCSPISGHRSVSWYQQTPGQGLQFLFEYFSETQRNKGNFPGRFSGRQFSNSRSEMNVSTLELGDSALYLCASSSQGLTNEKLFFGSGTQLSVL.